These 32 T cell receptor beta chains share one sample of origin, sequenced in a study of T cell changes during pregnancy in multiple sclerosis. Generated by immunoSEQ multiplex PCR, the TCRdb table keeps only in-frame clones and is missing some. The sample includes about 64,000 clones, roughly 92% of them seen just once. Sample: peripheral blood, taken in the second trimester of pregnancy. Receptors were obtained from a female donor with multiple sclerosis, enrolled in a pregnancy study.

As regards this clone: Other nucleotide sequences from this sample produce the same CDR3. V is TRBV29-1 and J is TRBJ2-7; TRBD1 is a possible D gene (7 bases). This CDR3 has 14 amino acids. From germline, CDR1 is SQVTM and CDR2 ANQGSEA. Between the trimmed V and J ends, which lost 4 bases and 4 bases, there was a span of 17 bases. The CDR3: CSVVGGQTIYEQYF. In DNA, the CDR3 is TGCAGCGTTGTCGGGGGACAGACTATTTACGAGCAGTACTTC.

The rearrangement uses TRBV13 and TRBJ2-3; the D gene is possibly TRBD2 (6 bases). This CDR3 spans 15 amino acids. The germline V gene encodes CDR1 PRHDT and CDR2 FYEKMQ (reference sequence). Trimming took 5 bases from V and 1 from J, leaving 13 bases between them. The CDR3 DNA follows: TGTGCCAGCAGCCTGACTAGACTTGGCACAGATACGCAGTATTTT. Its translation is CASSLTRLGTDTQYF.

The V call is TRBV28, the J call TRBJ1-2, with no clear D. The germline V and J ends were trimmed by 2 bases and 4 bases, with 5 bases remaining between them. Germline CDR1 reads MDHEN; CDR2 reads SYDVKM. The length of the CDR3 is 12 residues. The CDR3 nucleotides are TGTGCCAGCAGTTTAACAGCCTATGGCTACACCTTC. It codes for CASSLTAYGYTF.

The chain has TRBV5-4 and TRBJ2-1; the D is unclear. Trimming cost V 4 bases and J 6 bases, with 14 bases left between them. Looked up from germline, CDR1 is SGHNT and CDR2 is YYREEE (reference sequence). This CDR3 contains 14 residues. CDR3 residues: CASSDATLANEQFF. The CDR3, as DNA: TGTGCCAGCAGCGATGCTACCTTAGCCAATGAGCAGTTCTTC.

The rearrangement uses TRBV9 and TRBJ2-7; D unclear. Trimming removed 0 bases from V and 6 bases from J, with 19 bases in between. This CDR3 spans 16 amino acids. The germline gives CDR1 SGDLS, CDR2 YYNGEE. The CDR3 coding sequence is TGTGCCAGCAGCGTAGGGTGGGCCACCCCCCGGCTCGAGCAGTACTTC. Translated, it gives CASSVGWATPRLEQYF. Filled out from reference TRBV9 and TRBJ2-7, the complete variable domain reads DSGVTQTPKHLITATGQRVTLRCSPRSGDLSVYWYQQSLDQGLQFLIQYYNGEERAKGNILERFSAQQFPDLHSELNLSSLELGDSALYFCASSVGWATPRLEQYFGPGTRLTVT.

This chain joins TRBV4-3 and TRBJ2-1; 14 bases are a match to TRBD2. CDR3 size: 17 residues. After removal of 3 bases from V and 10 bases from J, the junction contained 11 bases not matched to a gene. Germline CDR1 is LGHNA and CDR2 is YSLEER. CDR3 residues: CASSQGGWGLAGDEQFF. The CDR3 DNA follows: TGCGCCAGCAGCCAGGGGGGTTGGGGACTAGCGGGAGACGAGCAGTTCTTC.

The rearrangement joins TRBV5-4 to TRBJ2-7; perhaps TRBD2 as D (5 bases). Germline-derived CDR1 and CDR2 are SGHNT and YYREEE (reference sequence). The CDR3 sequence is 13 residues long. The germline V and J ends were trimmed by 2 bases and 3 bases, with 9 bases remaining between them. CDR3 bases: TGTGCCAGCAGCTTCGGACTGATCTACGAGCAGTACTTC. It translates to CASSFGLIYEQYF.

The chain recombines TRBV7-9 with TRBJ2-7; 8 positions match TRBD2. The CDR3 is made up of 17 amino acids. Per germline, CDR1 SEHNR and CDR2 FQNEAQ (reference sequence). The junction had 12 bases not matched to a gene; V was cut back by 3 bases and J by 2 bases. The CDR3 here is CASSFRRGGSAAYEQYF. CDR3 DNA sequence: TGTGCCAGCAGCTTCCGCCGGGGGGGCTCCGCCGCCTACGAGCAGTACTTC.

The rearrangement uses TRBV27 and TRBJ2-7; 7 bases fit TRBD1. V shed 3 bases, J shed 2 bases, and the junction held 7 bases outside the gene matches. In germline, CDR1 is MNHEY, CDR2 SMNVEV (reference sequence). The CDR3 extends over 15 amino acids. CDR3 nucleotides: TGTGCCAGCAGTTTTCAGGGGGACGGAACCTACGAGCAGTACTTC. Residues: CASSFQGDGTYEQYF.

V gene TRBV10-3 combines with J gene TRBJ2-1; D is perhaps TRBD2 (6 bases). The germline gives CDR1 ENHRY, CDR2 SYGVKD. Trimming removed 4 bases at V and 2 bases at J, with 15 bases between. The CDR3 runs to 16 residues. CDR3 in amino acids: CAISVTGPGAYNEQFF. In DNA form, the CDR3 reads TGTGCCATCAGTGTTACAGGCCCGGGAGCCTACAATGAGCAGTTCTTC.

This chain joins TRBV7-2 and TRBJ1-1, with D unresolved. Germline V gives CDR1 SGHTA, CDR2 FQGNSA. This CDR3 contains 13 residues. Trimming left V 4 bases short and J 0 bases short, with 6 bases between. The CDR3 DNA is TGTGCCAGCAGCTCCGCGGTGAACACTGAAGCTTTCTTT. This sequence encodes CASSSAVNTEAFF.

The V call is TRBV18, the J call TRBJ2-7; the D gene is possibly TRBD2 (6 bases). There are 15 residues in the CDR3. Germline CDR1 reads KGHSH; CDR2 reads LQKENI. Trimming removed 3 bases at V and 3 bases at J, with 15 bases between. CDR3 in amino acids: CASSPSYGTGYEQYF. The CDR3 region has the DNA TGTGCCAGCTCACCTTCATATGGGACTGGCTACGAGCAGTACTTC.

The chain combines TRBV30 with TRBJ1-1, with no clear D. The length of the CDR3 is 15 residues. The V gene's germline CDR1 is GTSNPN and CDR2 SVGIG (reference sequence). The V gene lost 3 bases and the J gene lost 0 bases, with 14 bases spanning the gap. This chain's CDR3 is CAWRGQSYMNTEAFF. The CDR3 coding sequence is TGTGCCTGGAGGGGCCAGTCTTACATGAACACTGAAGCTTTCTTT. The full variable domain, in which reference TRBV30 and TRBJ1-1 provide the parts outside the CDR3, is SQTIHQWPATLVQPVGSPLSLECTVEGTSNPNLYWYRQAAGRGLQLLFYSVGIGQISSEVPQNLSASRPQDRQFILSSKKLLLSDSGFYLCAWRGQSYMNTEAFFGQGTRLTVV.

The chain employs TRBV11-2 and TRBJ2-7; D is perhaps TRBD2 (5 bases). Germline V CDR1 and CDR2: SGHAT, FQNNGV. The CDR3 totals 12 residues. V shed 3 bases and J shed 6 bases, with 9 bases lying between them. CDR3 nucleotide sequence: TGTGCCAGCAGCTTCTCCCGGGGCGAGCAGTACTTC. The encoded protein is CASSFSRGEQYF. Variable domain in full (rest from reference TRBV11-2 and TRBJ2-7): EAGVAQSPRYKIIEKRQSVAFWCNPISGHATLYWYQQILGQGPKLLIQFQNNGVVDDSQLPKDRFSAERLKGVDSTLKIQPAKLEDSAVYLCASSFSRGEQYFGPGTRLTVT.

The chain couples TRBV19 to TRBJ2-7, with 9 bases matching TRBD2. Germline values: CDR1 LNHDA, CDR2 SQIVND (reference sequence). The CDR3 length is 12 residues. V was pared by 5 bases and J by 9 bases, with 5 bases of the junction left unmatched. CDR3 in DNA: TGTGCCAGTAGTCGGACTAGCGAGACGCAGTACTTC. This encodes CASSRTSETQYF. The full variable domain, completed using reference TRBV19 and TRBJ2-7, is DGGITQSPKYLFRKEGQNVTLSCEQNLNHDAMYWYRQDPGQGLRLIYYSQIVNDFQKGDIAEGYSVSREKKESFPLTVTSAQKNPTAFYLCASSRTSETQYFGPGTRLTVT.

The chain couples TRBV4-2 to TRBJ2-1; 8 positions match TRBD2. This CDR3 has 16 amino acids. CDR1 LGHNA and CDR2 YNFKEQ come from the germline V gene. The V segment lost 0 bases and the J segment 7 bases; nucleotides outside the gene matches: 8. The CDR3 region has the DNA TGTGCCAGCAGCCAAGAACCGGGAGGGCCGGGGAATGAGCAGTTCTTC. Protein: CASSQEPGGPGNEQFF.

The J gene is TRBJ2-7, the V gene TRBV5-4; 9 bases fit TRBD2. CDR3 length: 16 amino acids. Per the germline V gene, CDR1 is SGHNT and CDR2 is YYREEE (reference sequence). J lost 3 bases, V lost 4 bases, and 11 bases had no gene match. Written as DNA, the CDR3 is TGTGCCAGCAGCCCACGACCTAGCGGGAAGGACTACGAGCAGTACTTC. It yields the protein CASSPRPSGKDYEQYF.

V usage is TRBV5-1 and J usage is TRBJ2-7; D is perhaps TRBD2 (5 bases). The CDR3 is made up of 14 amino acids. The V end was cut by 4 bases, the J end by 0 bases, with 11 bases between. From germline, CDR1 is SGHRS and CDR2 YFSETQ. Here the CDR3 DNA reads TGCGCCAGCAGCCTGGGAGTGAGCTCCTACGAGCAGTACTTC. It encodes CASSLGVSSYEQYF.

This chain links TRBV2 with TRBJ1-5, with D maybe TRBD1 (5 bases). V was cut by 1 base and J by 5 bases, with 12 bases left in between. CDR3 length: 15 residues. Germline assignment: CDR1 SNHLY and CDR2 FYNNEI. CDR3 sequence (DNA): TGTGCCAGCAGTGAAGTACTAAGGGGCGATCAGCCCCAGCATTTT. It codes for CASSEVLRGDQPQHF.

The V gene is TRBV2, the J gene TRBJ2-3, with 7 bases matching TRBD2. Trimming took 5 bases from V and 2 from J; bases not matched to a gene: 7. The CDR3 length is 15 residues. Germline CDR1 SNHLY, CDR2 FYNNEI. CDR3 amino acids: CASSSSSGHTDTQYF. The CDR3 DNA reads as TGTGCCAGCAGTTCATCTAGCGGCCACACAGATACGCAGTATTTT.

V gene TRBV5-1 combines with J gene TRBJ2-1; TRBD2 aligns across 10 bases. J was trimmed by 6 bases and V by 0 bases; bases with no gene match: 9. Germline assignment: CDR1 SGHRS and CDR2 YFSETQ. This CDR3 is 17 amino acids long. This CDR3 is CASSLAVGLAGVNEQFF. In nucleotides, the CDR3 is TGCGCCAGCAGCTTGGCGGTAGGGCTAGCGGGAGTCAATGAGCAGTTCTTC.

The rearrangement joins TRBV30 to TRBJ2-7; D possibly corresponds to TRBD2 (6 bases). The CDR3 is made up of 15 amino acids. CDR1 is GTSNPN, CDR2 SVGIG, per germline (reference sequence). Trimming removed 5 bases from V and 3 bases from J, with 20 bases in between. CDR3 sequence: CAWALSEGYGYEQYF. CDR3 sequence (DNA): TGTGCCTGGGCTCTGTCGGAGGGTTACGGCTACGAGCAGTACTTC. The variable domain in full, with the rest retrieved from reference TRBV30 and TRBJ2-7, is SQTIHQWPATLVQPVGSPLSLECTVEGTSNPNLYWYRQAAGRGLQLLFYSVGIGQISSEVPQNLSASRPQDRQFILSSKKLLLSDSGFYLCAWALSEGYGYEQYFGPGTRLTVT.

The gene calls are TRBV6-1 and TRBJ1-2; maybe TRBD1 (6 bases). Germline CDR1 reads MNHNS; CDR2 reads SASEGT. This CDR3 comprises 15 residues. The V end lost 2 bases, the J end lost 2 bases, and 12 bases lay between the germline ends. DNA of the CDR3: TGTGCCAGCAGTGAACGGGTCACAGGGAACTATGGCTACACCTTC. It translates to CASSERVTGNYGYTF.

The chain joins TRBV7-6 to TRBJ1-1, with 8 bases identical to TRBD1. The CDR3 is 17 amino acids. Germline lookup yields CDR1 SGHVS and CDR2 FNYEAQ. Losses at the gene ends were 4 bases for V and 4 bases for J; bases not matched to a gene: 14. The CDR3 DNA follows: TGTGCCAGCAGCTCCGGACAGGGCGCGAAGGGTCTCACTGAAGCTTTCTTT. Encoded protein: CASSSGQGAKGLTEAFF.

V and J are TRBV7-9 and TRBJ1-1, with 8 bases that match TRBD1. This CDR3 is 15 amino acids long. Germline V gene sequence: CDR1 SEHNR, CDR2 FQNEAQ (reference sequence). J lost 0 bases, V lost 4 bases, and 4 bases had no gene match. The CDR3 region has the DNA TGTGCCAGCAGCTCGCAGGGGGCCATGAACACTGAAGCTTTCTTT. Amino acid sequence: CASSSQGAMNTEAFF.

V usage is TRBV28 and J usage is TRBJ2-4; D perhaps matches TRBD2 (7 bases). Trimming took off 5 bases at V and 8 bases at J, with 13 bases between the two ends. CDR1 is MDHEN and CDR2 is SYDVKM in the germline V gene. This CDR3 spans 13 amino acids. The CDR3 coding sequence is TGTGCCAGCAGTACGCCGGGGGGCGACATTCAGTACTTC. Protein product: CASSTPGGDIQYF.

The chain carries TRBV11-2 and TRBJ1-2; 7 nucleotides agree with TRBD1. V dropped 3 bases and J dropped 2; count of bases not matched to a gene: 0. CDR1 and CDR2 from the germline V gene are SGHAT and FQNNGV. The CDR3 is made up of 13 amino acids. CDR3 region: CASSLGQNYGYTF. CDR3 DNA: TGTGCCAGCAGCTTGGGACAGAACTATGGCTACACCTTC. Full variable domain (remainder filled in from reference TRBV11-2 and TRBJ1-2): EAGVAQSPRYKIIEKRQSVAFWCNPISGHATLYWYQQILGQGPKLLIQFQNNGVVDDSQLPKDRFSAERLKGVDSTLKIQPAKLEDSAVYLCASSLGQNYGYTFGSGTRLTVV.

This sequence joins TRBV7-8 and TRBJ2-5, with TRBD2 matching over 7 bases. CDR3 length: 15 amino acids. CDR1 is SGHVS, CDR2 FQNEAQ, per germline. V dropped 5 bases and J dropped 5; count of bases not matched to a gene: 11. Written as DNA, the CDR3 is TGTGCCAGCAGCATTCCAAGCGGGATAGGGGAGACCCAGTACTTC. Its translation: CASSIPSGIGETQYF.

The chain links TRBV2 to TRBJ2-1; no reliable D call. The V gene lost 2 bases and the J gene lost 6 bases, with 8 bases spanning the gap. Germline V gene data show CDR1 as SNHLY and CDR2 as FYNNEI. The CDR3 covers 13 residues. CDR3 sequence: CASSESVFNEQFF. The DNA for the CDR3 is TGTGCCAGCAGTGAATCTGTCTTCAATGAGCAGTTCTTC.

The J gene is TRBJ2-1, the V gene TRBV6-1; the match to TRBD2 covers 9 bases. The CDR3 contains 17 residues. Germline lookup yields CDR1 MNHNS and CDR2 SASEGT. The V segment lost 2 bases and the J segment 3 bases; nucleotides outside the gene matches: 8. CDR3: CASSEKLGTSFYNEQFF. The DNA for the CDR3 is TGTGCCAGCAGTGAAAAATTGGGGACTAGCTTCTACAATGAGCAGTTCTTC.

CDR3: CAWRDRTGSQYGYTF. The DNA for the CDR3 is TGTGCCTGGAGAGACAGGACAGGGTCCCAATATGGCTACACCTTC. J is TRBJ1-2 and V is TRBV30; 8 bases fit TRBD1. Germline V gene sequence: CDR1 GTSNPN, CDR2 SVGIG (reference sequence). J gave up 5 bases and V 3 bases, and 11 bases lay outside the gene matches. CDR3 length: 15 amino acids.

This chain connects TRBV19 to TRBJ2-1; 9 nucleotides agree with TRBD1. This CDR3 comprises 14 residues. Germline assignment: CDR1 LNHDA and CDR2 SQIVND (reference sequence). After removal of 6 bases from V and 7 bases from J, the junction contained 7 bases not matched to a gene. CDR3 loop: CASSGTGFGNEQFF. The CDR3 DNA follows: TGTGCCAGTAGCGGGACAGGGTTTGGTAATGAGCAGTTCTTC.